This note documents a single TCR beta chain sequence. The data were obtained in a study of PD-L1 blockade in urothelial cancer. Study as a whole: Administration of atezolizumab to patients began at some point between 2013 and 2015, at 1,200 mg intravenously every 3 weeks.

Libraries were prepared by immunoSEQ multiplex PCR; TCRdb keeps only in-frame clonotypes and omits some of them. The sample has some 28,000 clones, 75% to 90% seen once. Germline values: CDR1 LNHDA, CDR2 SQIVND (reference sequence). The CDR3 has 16 residues. V trimming: 1 base; J trimming: 4 bases; junction bases outside the gene matches: 7. The chain joins TRBV19 to TRBJ2-3; 8 bases fit TRBD2. Sample: PBMCs, taken around atezolizumab (anti-PD-L1) treatment. This clonotype originated in a man in his fifties or sixties with urothelial cancer. The DNA for the CDR3 is TGTGCCAGTAGTATAGTCAGCGGGAGCTACGCAGATACGCAGTATTTT. It is translated as CASSIVSGSYADTQYF.